This TCR beta chain emerged from a study of Ad26.COV2.S vaccination and SARS-CoV-2 variants. General observations from the study: Spike-specific responses of CD8+ and CD4+ T cells were reported to display substantial breadth after vaccination.

On this clone: Its antigen is as yet unknown.

Germline V gene sequence: CDR1 KGHSH, CDR2 LQKENI. V dropped 3 bases and J dropped 4; count of bases not matched to a gene: 4. The CDR3 runs to 15 residues. Method: immunoSEQ multiplex PCR; TCRdb's copy keeps in-frame clones and lacks some. The repertoire holds 400,000 or so clones, with 70% to 90% as singletons. Treatment noted: some 20 received Ad26.COV2.S at low or high dose, single or two shots; several received placebo; per-sample allocation not given. Sampling occurred on day 63 after the first vaccine or placebo injection. This specimen consisted of peripheral blood, obtained in a trial of Ad26.COV2.S vaccine versus placebo. The chain couples TRBV18 to TRBJ2-1; 9 bases are a match to TRBD2. This receptor was obtained from a person aged 18 to 65 who received the Ad26.COV2.S COVID-19 vaccine or a placebo. The CDR3: CASSPGSGGYNEQFF. In nucleotides, the CDR3 is TGTGCCAGCTCACCTGGGAGCGGGGGGTACAATGAGCAGTTCTTC.